Following are 9 T cell receptor beta chains from one sample sequenced in a study of T cells in Graves' hyperthyroidism and ophthalmopathy. It was RNA transcripts that yielded the amplified TCR beta CDR3 regions. In the first-round RT-PCR of the TCR CDR3, the HTBI primer set was used. A single record per CDR3 protein comes from TCRdb applying MiXCR to the multiplex PCR reads. This table has approximately 380,000 distinct CDR3 sequences, roughly 18% appearing once. Sequences were obtained from blood. The receptor set was obtained from a man aged 18 to 29 with Graves' ophthalmopathy.

This clonotype turned up a few times. The V gene is TRBV18, the J gene TRBJ1-6, with a possible D match to TRBD1 (6 bases). The germline gives CDR1 KGHSH, CDR2 LQKENI. The ends were cut back, 6 bases at V and 9 bases at J, with 15 bases in the middle. This CDR3 comprises 14 residues. CDR3 sequence: CASSLGQKGSPLHF. The DNA for the CDR3 is TGTGCCAGCTCCCTCGGACAGAAAGGTTCACCCCTCCACTTT.

This clonotype was found many times. The DNA of the CDR3 is TGTGCCAGCAGTTTAACGGGACCCGGGGCGGATGAAGCTTTCTTT. Translating it yields CASSLTGPGADEAFF. This sequence joins TRBV12-3 or TRBV12-4 and TRBJ1-1; TRBD1 is a possible D gene (5 bases). V was trimmed by 2 bases and J by 7 bases, leaving 17 bases between them. CDR3 length equals 15 residues.

The V and J genes are TRBV20-1 and TRBJ2-5; 9 positions agree with TRBD2. The CDR3 consists of 13 residues. CDR1 DFQATT and CDR2 SNEGSKA come from the germline V gene (reference sequence). V was pared by 5 bases and J by 2 bases, with 3 bases of the junction left unmatched. The CDR3 coding sequence is TGCAGTGCTCATAGCGGGGGACAAGAGACCCAGTACTTC. Its protein is CSAHSGGQETQYF.

The table lists this clonotype with many counts. V is TRBV5-1 and J is TRBJ2-5; D ambiguous. Germline V CDR1 and CDR2: SGHRS, YFSETQ. CDR3 length: 14 amino acids. The V and J ends lost 0 bases and 4 bases respectively, with 10 bases between them. DNA of the CDR3: TGCGCCAGCAGCTTGGCCGGCATCCCAGAGACCCAGTACTTC. Translated: CASSLAGIPETQYF.

Notes on this clonotype: Given a much more abundant clone one base away, this may be a read error. The chain combines TRBV12-3 or TRBV12-4 with TRBJ1-2; D remains ambiguous. The CDR3 consists of 14 residues. The V and J ends lost 3 bases and 2 bases respectively, with 10 bases between them. Written as DNA, the CDR3 is TGTGCCAGCAGTTTTCAGGCGGGAAACTATGGCTACACCTTC. Amino acid sequence: CASSFQAGNYGYTF.

The V gene is TRBV6-1, the J gene TRBJ1-1; 7 nucleotides align to TRBD1. After removal of 4 bases from V and 10 bases from J, the junction contained 9 bases not matched to a gene. Germline V CDR1 and CDR2: MNHNS, SASEGT. This CDR3 spans 13 amino acids. The CDR3 nucleotides are TGTGCCAGCAGTGCTAGACAGGGCTCAGTAGCTTTCTTT. Translated: CASSARQGSVAFF.

In the case of this clonotype: Possible read error: a much larger clone is one base away. This sequence joins TRBV7-9 and TRBJ2-7; D remains ambiguous. The CDR3 extends over 14 amino acids. Trimming shortened V by 8 bases and J by 7 bases, and 21 bases separated the two germline ends. Germline lookup yields CDR1 SEHNR and CDR2 FQNEAQ (reference sequence). The CDR3 nucleotides read TGTGCCAGCCAACGGAGAAAGGCCGAGGAGGAGCAGTACTTC. Translating gives CASQRRKAEEEQYF.

In its sample, this clonotype was seen many times. The chain is built from TRBV3-1 and TRBJ2-1; D gene ambiguous. Germline CDR1 LGHDT, CDR2 YNNKEL (reference sequence). V lost 2 bases and J 8 bases, leaving 10 bases between the germline ends. The CDR3 is 13 amino acids. DNA of the CDR3: TGTGCCAGCAGCCAATCAATTGGGGATGAGCAGTTCTTC. Protein sequence: CASSQSIGDEQFF.

The CDR3 DNA is TGTGCCAGCAGCAGGGGCCGTGGCTACACCTTC. Amino acids: CASSRGRGYTF. The chain is built from TRBV12-3 or TRBV12-4 and TRBJ1-2; a possible D gene is TRBD1 (6 bases). With 6 bases removed from V and 7 bases from J, the gap between germline ends came to 9 bases. The CDR3 has 11 amino acids.